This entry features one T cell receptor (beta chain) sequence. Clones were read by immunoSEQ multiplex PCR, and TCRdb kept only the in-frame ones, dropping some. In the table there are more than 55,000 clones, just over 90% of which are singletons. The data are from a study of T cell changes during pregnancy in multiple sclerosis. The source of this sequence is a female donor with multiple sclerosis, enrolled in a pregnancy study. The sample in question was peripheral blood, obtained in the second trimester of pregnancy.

The CDR3 reads CSVAFRAGTEAFF. The CDR3, as DNA: TGCAGCGTTGCGTTTCGGGCAGGGACTGAAGCTTTCTTT. The chain uses TRBV29-1 and TRBJ1-1; perhaps TRBD1 as D (5 bases). Trimming took off 4 bases at V and 5 bases at J, with 14 bases between the two ends. CDR3 length equals 13 residues. CDR1 and CDR2 (germline): SQVTM, ANQGSEA.